This is a list of T cell receptor beta chains from one sample in a study of spatial heterogeneity in lung cancer. TCRdb redid the calling of the 5' RACE reads with MiXCR, one entry per CDR3 protein. The data show some 18,000 distinct CDR3 sequences, with under 10% seen just once and roughly 24% held by the top ten. Sample: lung tumor tissue, taken at surgery. These receptors all stem from a male donor with early-stage non-small cell lung cancer. CDR3s include the opening cysteine and the closing phenylalanine or tryptophan.

j_call | v_call | cdr3_aa
TRBJ2-7 | TRBV6-5 | CASSYGGSGLREQYF
TRBJ2-6 | TRBV6-1 | CASNRQGTTANVLTF
TRBJ2-2 | TRBV11-2 | CASSFMTGRNTGELFF
TRBJ1-6 | TRBV6-6 | CASRPSVSGDSYNSPLHF
TRBJ1-2 | TRBV7-3 | CASSRDRGGGYTF
TRBJ1-3 | TRBV9 | CASSPRTGPQYF
TRBJ1-6 | TRBV3-1 | CASSAGWENSPLHF
TRBJ2-2 | TRBV20-1 | CSTGPSGELFF
TRBJ1-5 | TRBV2 | CASSERVPGSQHF
TRBJ2-3 | TRBV5-1 | CASSLVADTQYF
TRBJ2-5 | TRBV12-3/TRBV12-4 | CASSPGTGLRETQYF
TRBJ2-7 | TRBV6-6 | CASSLTRVLEQYF
TRBJ1-4 | TRBV30 | CAWSRQPRNEKLFF
TRBJ1-5 | TRBV12-3/TRBV12-4 | CASSIQGIRSNQPQHF
TRBJ1-5 | TRBV20-1 | CSVQADEYSNQPQHF
TRBJ1-2 | TRBV28 | CASRSDRGSGYTF
TRBJ2-7 | TRBV10-2 | CASSELKAGRSYEQYF
TRBJ2-7 | TRBV4-3 | CASSQAPDRTYEQYF
TRBJ2-7 | TRBV7-6 | CASSSPLTSEQYF
TRBJ2-3 | TRBV11-2 | CASSLYQGADTQYF
TRBJ1-2 | TRBV4-2 | CASSLDGNYGYTF
TRBJ2-5 | TRBV29-1 | CSVGSSGGAGETQYF
TRBJ1-1 | TRBV5-1 | CASSLGRLGHTLNTEAFF
TRBJ1-5 | TRBV2 | CASSDRMHSNQPQHF
TRBJ2-1 | TRBV12-3/TRBV12-4 | CASSLGPTRHSYNEQFF
TRBJ1-5 | TRBV20-1 | CSASPPQGANQPQHF
TRBJ2-1 | TRBV20-1 | CSAWTSGGAGEQFF
TRBJ2-7 | TRBV12-3/TRBV12-4 | CASSPLLAGGPRNEQYF
TRBJ2-2 | TRBV10-1 | CASSATTGDTGELFF
TRBJ1-5 | TRBV7-8 | CASSGDRRGVYSNQPQHF
TRBJ1-2 | TRBV12-3/TRBV12-4 | CASSLDVSGTGGGYTF